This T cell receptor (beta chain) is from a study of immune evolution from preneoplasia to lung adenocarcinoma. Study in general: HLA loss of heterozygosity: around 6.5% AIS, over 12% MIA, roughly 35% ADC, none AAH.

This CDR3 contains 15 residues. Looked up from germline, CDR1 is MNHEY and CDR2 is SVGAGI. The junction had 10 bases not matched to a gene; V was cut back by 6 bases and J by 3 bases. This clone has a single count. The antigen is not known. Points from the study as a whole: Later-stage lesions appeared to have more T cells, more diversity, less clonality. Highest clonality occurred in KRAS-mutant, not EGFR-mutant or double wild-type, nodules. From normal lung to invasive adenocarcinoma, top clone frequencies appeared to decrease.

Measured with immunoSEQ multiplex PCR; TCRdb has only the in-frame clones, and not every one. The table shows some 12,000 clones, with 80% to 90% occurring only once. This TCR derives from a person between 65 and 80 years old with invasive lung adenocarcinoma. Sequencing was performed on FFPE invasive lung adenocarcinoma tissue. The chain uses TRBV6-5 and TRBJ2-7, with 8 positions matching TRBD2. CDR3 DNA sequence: TGTGCCAGCAGAACAACTAGCGGAACATTCTACGAGCAGTACTTC. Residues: CASRTTSGTFYEQYF.